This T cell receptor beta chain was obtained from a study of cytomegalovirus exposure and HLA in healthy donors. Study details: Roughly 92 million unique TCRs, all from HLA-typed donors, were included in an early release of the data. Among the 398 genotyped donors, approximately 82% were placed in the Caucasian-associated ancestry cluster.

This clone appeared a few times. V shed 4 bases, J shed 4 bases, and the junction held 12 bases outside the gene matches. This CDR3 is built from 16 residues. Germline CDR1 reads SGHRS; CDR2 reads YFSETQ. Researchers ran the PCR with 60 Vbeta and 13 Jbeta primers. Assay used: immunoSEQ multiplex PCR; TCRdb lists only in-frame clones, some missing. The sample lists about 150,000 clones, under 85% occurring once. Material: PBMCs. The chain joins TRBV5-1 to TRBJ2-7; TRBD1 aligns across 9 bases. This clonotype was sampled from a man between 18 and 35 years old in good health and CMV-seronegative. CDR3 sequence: CASSPDGDRAYYEQYF. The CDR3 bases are TGCGCCAGCAGCCCAGATGGGGACAGGGCCTATTACGAGCAGTACTTC.